The clone carrying this T cell receptor beta chain appeared a few times. Its antigen is currently unknown. These data belong to a study of CD8 T cells in ankylosing spondylitis. Regarding the study as a whole: Among TCR beta sequences, a motif of under ten highly homologous variants appeared characteristic of ankylosing spondylitis blood.

Via MiXCR, TCRdb re-called the 5' RACE reads, giving one row per CDR3 protein. Of 200,000 to 300,000 distinct CDR3 sequences listed, more than 20% were seen once; the top ten hold around 0.58%. V was trimmed by 6 bases and J by 6 bases, leaving 20 bases between them. The CDR3 contains 15 residues. The sequence derives from a male donor with ankylosing spondylitis or in good health (not recorded which). The rearrangement links TRBV12-3 or TRBV12-4 to TRBJ1-2; TRBD1 might be the D (5 bases). The specimen was blood, either unsorted or a sorted T cell fraction (not recorded which). CDR3 region: CASRYAPGAGNGYTF. The CDR3 DNA reads TGTGCCAGCAGATACGCACCAGGAGCAGGGAATGGCTACACCTTC.